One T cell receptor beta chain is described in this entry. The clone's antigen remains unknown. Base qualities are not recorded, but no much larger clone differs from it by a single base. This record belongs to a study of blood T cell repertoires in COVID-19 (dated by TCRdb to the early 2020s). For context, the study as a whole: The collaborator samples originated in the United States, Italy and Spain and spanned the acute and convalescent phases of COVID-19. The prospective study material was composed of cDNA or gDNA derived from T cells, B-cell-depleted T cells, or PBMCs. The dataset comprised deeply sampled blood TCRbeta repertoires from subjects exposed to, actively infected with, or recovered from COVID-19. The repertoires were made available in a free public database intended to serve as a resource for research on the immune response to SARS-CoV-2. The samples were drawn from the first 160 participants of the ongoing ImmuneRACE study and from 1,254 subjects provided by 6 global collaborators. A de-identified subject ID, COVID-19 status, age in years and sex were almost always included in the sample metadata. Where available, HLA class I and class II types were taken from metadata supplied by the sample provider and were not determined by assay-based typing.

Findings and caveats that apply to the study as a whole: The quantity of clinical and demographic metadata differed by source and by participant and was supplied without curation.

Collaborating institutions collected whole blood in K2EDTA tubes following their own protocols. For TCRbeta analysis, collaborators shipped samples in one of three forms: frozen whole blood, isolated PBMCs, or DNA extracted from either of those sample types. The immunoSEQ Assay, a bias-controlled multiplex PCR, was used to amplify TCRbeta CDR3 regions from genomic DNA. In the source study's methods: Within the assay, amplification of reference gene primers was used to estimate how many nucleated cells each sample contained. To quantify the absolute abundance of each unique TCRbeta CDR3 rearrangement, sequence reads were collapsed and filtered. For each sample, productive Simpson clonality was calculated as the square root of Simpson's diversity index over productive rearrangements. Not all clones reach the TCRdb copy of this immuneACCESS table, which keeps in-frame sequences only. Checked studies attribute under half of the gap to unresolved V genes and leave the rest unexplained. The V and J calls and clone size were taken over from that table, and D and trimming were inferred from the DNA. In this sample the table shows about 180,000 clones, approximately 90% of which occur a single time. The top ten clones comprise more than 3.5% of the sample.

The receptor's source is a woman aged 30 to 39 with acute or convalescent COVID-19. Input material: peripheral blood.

The DNA is as follows: TGTGCCAGCAGTTTTCGGGACAGGTTGGGAGAGACCCAGTACTTC. Its product reads: CASSFRDRLGETQYF. Recombination connected TRBV28 to TRBJ2-5; 8 junctional bases match TRBD1. The germline V gene supplies CDR1 MDHEN and CDR2 SYDVKM. Relative to germline, V is missing 3 bases and J is missing 4 bases, with 7 bases of the junction outside any gene match. CDR3 length: 15 amino acids, cysteine to phenylalanine. Kept here is only the CDR3 DNA, which spans 45 bases and is read in frame from base 1.